What follows are 21 T cell receptor beta chains derived from one specimen sequenced in a study of blood T cell repertoires in COVID-19. Repertoires were generated with immunoSEQ multiplex PCR, while TCRdb's copy carries only in-frame clones and drops some. Of around 200,000 clones listed, 80% to 90% were seen once; the top ten hold 9% to 12%. The sample comprised PBMCs or T cells enriched from blood (not recorded which). These receptor sequences come from a young man with acute COVID-19.

This chain connects TRBV20-1 to TRBJ2-1, with a tentative D call TRBD1 (6 bases). CDR3 length: 11 residues. Germline V lookup: CDR1 DFQATT, CDR2 SNEGSKA (reference sequence). V gave up 4 bases and J gave up 7 bases, with 8 bases separating them. CDR3 nucleotide sequence: TGCAGTGCTACAGACAGGAATGAGCAGTTCTTC. This codes for CSATDRNEQFF.

The rearrangement links TRBV6-5 to TRBJ1-2; maybe TRBD1 (5 bases). In germline, CDR1 is MNHEY, CDR2 SVGAGI. Trimming left V 6 bases short and J 4 bases short, with 15 bases between. This CDR3 contains 14 residues. The chain's CDR3 is CASSRGGGSYGYTF. The CDR3 nucleotides read TGTGCCAGCAGCCGTGGGGGGGGTTCCTATGGCTACACCTTC.

This chain connects TRBV10-3 to TRBJ1-6, with 8 bases matching TRBD1. The CDR3 spans 12 residues. Unmatched junction bases numbered 7, after V lost 11 bases and J lost 10 bases. Germline CDR1 reads ENHRY; CDR2 reads SYGVKD. CDR3 loop: CAARDRSSPLHF. The DNA of the CDR3 is TGTGCCGCCCGGGACAGGAGCTCACCCCTCCACTTT.

The chain employs TRBV19 and TRBJ1-2, with D tentatively TRBD1 (6 bases). This CDR3 comprises 15 residues. Trimming left V 7 bases short and J 2 bases short, with 17 bases between. The germline V gene encodes CDR1 LNHDA and CDR2 SQIVND (reference sequence). CDR3: CASTMPTGENYGYTF. The DNA for the CDR3 is TGTGCCAGTACTATGCCGACAGGAGAAAACTATGGCTACACCTTC.

The V and J genes are TRBV6-5 and TRBJ2-7, with 8 nucleotides matching TRBD1. The trim removed 3 bases at V and 0 bases at J, leaving 7 bases unmatched. The CDR3 spans 16 residues. Germline V gives CDR1 MNHEY, CDR2 SVGAGI. The CDR3 is CASSYTGQANSYEQYF. The CDR3 DNA sequence: TGTGCCAGCAGTTATACGGGACAGGCCAACTCCTACGAGCAGTACTTC.

The chain combines TRBV11-2 with TRBJ2-7; 9 bases line up with TRBD1. The CDR3 extends over 15 amino acids. Trimming removed 0 bases from V and 2 bases from J; junction bases left unmatched: 2. Germline V gives CDR1 SGHAT, CDR2 FQNNGV. The CDR3 nucleotides are TGTGCCAGCAGCTTAGAAGGGACAGGGACCTACGAGCAGTACTTC. Translation gives CASSLEGTGTYEQYF.

The chain uses TRBV30 and TRBJ1-3; 7 nucleotides line up with TRBD1. V gave up 2 bases and J gave up 0 bases; unmatched junction bases: 7. Germline V CDR1 and CDR2: GTSNPN, SVGIG (reference sequence). The CDR3 covers 16 residues. DNA for the CDR3: TGTGCCTGGAGTACTACAGGGGCCAGCTCTGGAAACACCATATATTTT. It yields the protein CAWSTTGASSGNTIYF.

V gene TRBV10-1 combines with J gene TRBJ2-3, with D perhaps TRBD1 (5 bases). This CDR3 spans 17 amino acids. The V and J ends lost 2 bases and 2 bases respectively, with 17 bases between them. Germline CDR1 reads WNHNN; CDR2 reads SYGVQD (reference sequence). CDR3: CASSEIGDSLATDTQYF. The CDR3 DNA sequence: TGCGCCAGCAGTGAGATAGGCGACAGCTTGGCCACAGATACGCAGTATTTT.

This clone was detected only a few times. Distinct nucleotide sequences in the sample also encode this CDR3. The gene calls are TRBV7-9 and TRBJ2-5, with D possibly TRBD2 on 6 matching bases. The CDR3 covers 14 residues. Germline V gives CDR1 SEHNR, CDR2 FQNEAQ (reference sequence). The germline V and J ends were trimmed by 0 bases and 2 bases, with 7 bases remaining between them. Here the CDR3 reads CASSLAGGQETQYF. CDR3 coding DNA: TGTGCCAGCAGCTTAGCTGGAGGGCAAGAGACCCAGTACTTC.

The J gene is TRBJ2-1, the V gene TRBV10-3, with 7 positions matching TRBD2. Germline V gene data show CDR1 as ENHRY and CDR2 as SYGVKD. CDR3 length equals 15 residues. The J segment lost 0 bases and the V segment lost 3 bases, leaving 2 bases of the junction unmatched. The CDR3 DNA reads TGTGCCATCAGTGACGGCGGGAGCTCCTACAATGAGCAGTTCTTC. Translating it yields CAISDGGSSYNEQFF.

This clone was recorded only once. The chain combines TRBV5-1 with TRBJ1-6, with a possible D match to TRBD1 (6 bases). Looked up from germline, CDR1 is SGHRS and CDR2 is YFSETQ. The CDR3 covers 15 residues. V was shortened by 0 bases and J by 7 bases, with 11 bases between the two germline ends. The CDR3 is CASSLAAGVNSPLHF. The CDR3 DNA follows: TGCGCCAGCAGCTTGGCGGCAGGGGTGAATTCACCCCTCCACTTT. The full variable domain, with the rest looked up from reference TRBV5-1 and TRBJ1-6, is KAGVTQTPRYLIKTRGQQVTLSCSPISGHRSVSWYQQTPGQGLQFLFEYFSETQRNKGNFPGRFSGRQFSNSRSEMNVSTLELGDSALYLCASSLAAGVNSPLHFGNGTRLTVT.

The chain joins TRBV5-4 to TRBJ2-3, with TRBD2 matching 9 bases. V gave up 4 bases and J gave up 5 bases; unmatched junction bases: 5. This CDR3 comprises 14 residues. From germline, CDR1 is SGHNT and CDR2 YYREEE (reference sequence). As DNA, the CDR3 is TGTGCCAGCAGCAAGCGGGAGGTCAAAGATACGCAGTATTTT. Translation: CASSKREVKDTQYF.

The gene calls are TRBV19 and TRBJ2-5; 11 bases fit TRBD2. Germline CDR1 reads LNHDA; CDR2 reads SQIVND (reference sequence). This CDR3 spans 18 amino acids. V was pared by 10 bases and J by 1 base, with 17 bases of the junction left unmatched. The CDR3 DNA reads TGTGCCACTCTCCCCGAGGGGCTAGCGGGAGGCCTCCAAGAGACCCAGTACTTC. This encodes CATLPEGLAGGLQETQYF. Full variable domain (rest looked up from reference TRBV19 and TRBJ2-5): DGGITQSPKYLFRKEGQNVTLSCEQNLNHDAMYWYRQDPGQGLRLIYYSQIVNDFQKGDIAEGYSVSREKKESFPLTVTSAQKNPTAFYLCATLPEGLAGGLQETQYFGPGTRLLVL.

CDR3 amino acids: CASSGGRDSSSYNEQFF. Written as DNA, the CDR3 is TGTGCCAGCAGTGGGGGCCGGGACTCGAGCTCCTACAATGAGCAGTTCTTC. The chain couples TRBV6-1 to TRBJ2-1, with a tentative D call TRBD2 (6 bases). The CDR3 consists of 17 residues. Germline V lookup: CDR1 MNHNS, CDR2 SASEGT. V was trimmed by 4 bases and J by 0 bases, leaving 16 bases between them.

The chain links TRBV6-1 to TRBJ1-3; D perhaps matches TRBD1 (5 bases). The germline V gene encodes CDR1 MNHNS and CDR2 SASEGT. V dropped 0 bases and J dropped 0 bases, with 12 bases sitting between them. The CDR3 extends over 17 amino acids. The CDR3 sequence is CASSEAPGGGSGNTIYF. The CDR3 bases are TGTGCCAGCAGTGAAGCGCCCGGGGGAGGCTCTGGAAACACCATATATTTT.

The gene calls are TRBV30 and TRBJ1-2; perhaps TRBD1 as D (5 bases). The CDR3 is 14 residues long. From germline, CDR1 is GTSNPN and CDR2 SVGIG (reference sequence). V dropped 3 bases and J dropped 3 bases, with 14 bases sitting between them. The CDR3 coding sequence is TGTGCCTGGAGCGCCTGGGGCAGGGACTATGGCTACACCTTC. Translation gives CAWSAWGRDYGYTF.

The V gene is TRBV30, the J gene TRBJ1-2, with 8 nucleotides matching TRBD1. Germline lookup yields CDR1 GTSNPN and CDR2 SVGIG (reference sequence). This CDR3 is built from 16 residues. The J segment lost 4 bases and the V segment lost 3 bases, leaving 13 bases of the junction unmatched. The CDR3 DNA sequence: TGTGCCTGGAGGCCCAGACAGGGGTCTGGATCCTATGGCTACACCTTC. Translating it yields CAWRPRQGSGSYGYTF.

This clone was seen only a few times. This chain uses TRBV7-3 with TRBJ2-2, with 7 bases lining up with TRBD1. The CDR3 contains 15 residues. V lost 5 bases and J lost 6; bases outside the gene matches: 9. Germline V CDR1 and CDR2: SGHTA, FQGTGA. The CDR3 DNA follows: TGTGCCAGCAGCAAGGTTGGAACAGGGGCCGGGGAGCTGTTTTTT. Its protein product is CASSKVGTGAGELFF. Complete variable domain (other parts from reference TRBV7-3 and TRBJ2-2): GAGVSQTPSNKVTEKGKYVELRCDPISGHTALYWYRQSLGQGPEFLIYFQGTGAADDSGLPNDRFFAVRPEGSVSTLKIQRTERGDSAVYLCASSKVGTGAGELFFGEGSRLTVL.

The rearrangement joins TRBV25-1 to TRBJ1-3; D unclear. V was cut by 4 bases and J by 1 base, with 8 bases left in between. Germline CDR1 MGHDK, CDR2 SYGVNS. This CDR3 spans 14 amino acids. CDR3 sequence reads: CASSGAESGNTIYF. The CDR3 nucleotides are TGTGCCAGCAGTGGGGCAGAGTCTGGAAACACCATATATTTT.

The V and J genes are TRBV30 and TRBJ1-2; D is unclear. Germline CDR1 and CDR2: GTSNPN and SVGIG (reference sequence). The CDR3 is 15 residues long. V shed 4 bases and J shed 8 bases, with 23 bases lying between them. The CDR3 region is CAWTPGKGLWEGYTF. CDR3 DNA: TGTGCCTGGACCCCCGGGAAAGGGCTGTGGGAAGGCTACACCTTC.

The count of this clone is one. The chain has TRBV6-6 and TRBJ1-2; D is unclear. This CDR3 spans 12 amino acids. Trimming pared 2 bases from V and 3 bases from J, leaving 4 bases between. Germline CDR1 reads MNHNY; CDR2 reads SVGAGI (reference sequence). CDR3 region: CASSYADYGYTF. As DNA, the CDR3 is TGTGCCAGCAGTTACGCGGACTATGGCTACACCTTC.